Listed below are T cell receptor beta chains from one sample, sequenced in a study of response to subunit inactivated influenza vaccine. TCRdb called the RT-PCR reads again in MiXCR, with one record for every CDR3 protein. Here the sample spans 650,000 or so distinct CDR3 sequences, 14% being singletons. The input for sequencing was PBMCs from blood, taken 14 days before vaccination. These receptors were taken from a man aged 50 to 59 who received an inactivated influenza vaccine. Both conserved end residues are part of each CDR3. D genes are given only for firm matches. For some rows the clone size is stated as once, few or many, or as a class when expanded; others skip it.

J gene: TRBJ2-3; D gene: TRBD2; V gene: TRBV3-1; clone size: -; CDR3 protein: CASSRGLAGGGDTQYF; CDR3 DNA: TGTGCCAGCAGCCGAGGACTAGCGGGAGGAGGGGATACGCAGTATTTT
J gene: TRBJ1-5; D gene: TRBD1; V gene: TRBV20-1; clone size: -; CDR3 protein: CSATGTGISNQPQHF; CDR3 DNA: TGCAGTGCTACCGGGACAGGGATTTCCAATCAGCCCCAGCATTTT
J gene: TRBJ1-3; D gene: -; V gene: TRBV18; clone size: few; CDR3 protein: CASSEHPDGNTIYF; CDR3 DNA: TGTGCCAGCTCCGAACACCCGGACGGAAACACCATATATTTT
J gene: TRBJ2-2; D gene: -; V gene: TRBV20-1; clone size: many; CDR3 protein: CSARPLAGANTGELFF; CDR3 DNA: TGCAGTGCTAGACCCTTGGCGGGTGCGAACACCGGGGAGCTGTTTTTT
J gene: TRBJ2-1; D gene: -; V gene: TRBV7-9; clone size: few; CDR3 protein: CASSLPARGSEQFF; CDR3 DNA: TGTGCCAGCAGCTTACCCGCTCGGGGTAGTGAGCAGTTCTTC
J gene: TRBJ2-1; D gene: -; V gene: TRBV19; clone size: -; CDR3 protein: CASTTSSSYNEQFF; CDR3 DNA: TGTGCCAGTACTACCTCGAGCTCCTACAATGAGCAGTTCTTC
J gene: TRBJ1-6; D gene: TRBD1; V gene: TRBV20-1; clone size: -; CDR3 protein: CSAIRGQVGDSPLHF; CDR3 DNA: TGCAGTGCCATTCGAGGACAGGTAGGGGATTCACCCCTCCACTTT
J gene: TRBJ2-7; D gene: -; V gene: TRBV5-1; clone size: -; CDR3 protein: CASSLDVGTKYF; CDR3 DNA: TGCGCCAGCAGCTTGGACGTAGGGACAAAGTACTTC
J gene: TRBJ2-7; D gene: -; V gene: TRBV25-1; clone size: many; CDR3 protein: CATADRGTYEQYF; CDR3 DNA: TGTGCCACCGCGGACAGAGGGACCTACGAGCAGTACTTC
J gene: TRBJ1-1; D gene: -; V gene: TRBV7-2; clone size: few; CDR3 protein: CASSPRDKITEAFF; CDR3 DNA: TGTGCCAGCAGCCCACGGGATAAGATCACTGAAGCTTTCTTT
J gene: TRBJ2-1; D gene: -; V gene: TRBV11-2; clone size: -; CDR3 protein: CASRIGIGARTLYRNNEQFF; CDR3 DNA: TGTGCCAGCAGAATAGGGATCGGGGCCCGAACCTTATATCGGAACAATGAGCAGTTCTTC
J gene: TRBJ2-7; D gene: -; V gene: TRBV6-2/TRBV6-3; clone size: -; CDR3 protein: CASSRPGPNYEQYF; CDR3 DNA: TGTGCCAGCAGTAGACCGGGACCCAACTACGAGCAGTACTTC
J gene: TRBJ1-1; D gene: TRBD1; V gene: TRBV6-1; clone size: -; CDR3 protein: CASSLPGGVTEAFF; CDR3 DNA: TGTGCCAGCAGTCTCCCAGGGGGCGTAACTGAAGCTTTCTTT
J gene: TRBJ2-7; D gene: -; V gene: TRBV12-3/TRBV12-4; clone size: -; CDR3 protein: CASSLHREIGQYF; CDR3 DNA: TGTGCCAGCAGTCTGCACCGGGAGATAGGGCAGTACTTC
J gene: TRBJ2-7; D gene: TRBD1; V gene: TRBV29-1; clone size: many; CDR3 protein: CSASPGQGYEQYF; CDR3 DNA: TGCAGCGCCAGTCCCGGACAGGGCTACGAGCAGTACTTC
J gene: TRBJ2-7; D gene: TRBD2; V gene: TRBV3-1; clone size: -; CDR3 protein: CASSTGLAGIGSYEQYF; CDR3 DNA: TGTGCCAGCAGCACCGGACTAGCGGGGATCGGGTCCTACGAGCAGTACTTC
J gene: TRBJ2-3; D gene: -; V gene: TRBV12-3/TRBV12-4; clone size: -; CDR3 protein: CASKGLAEDTQYF; CDR3 DNA: TGTGCCAGCAAAGGCTTGGCGGAAGATACGCAGTATTTT
J gene: TRBJ2-5; D gene: -; V gene: TRBV5-1; clone size: -; CDR3 protein: CASSLGTTWDETQYF; CDR3 DNA: TGCGCCAGCAGCCTAGGGACAACATGGGATGAGACCCAGTACTTC
J gene: TRBJ2-1; D gene: -; V gene: TRBV23-1; clone size: -; CDR3 protein: CASSQEAQVINEQFF; CDR3 DNA: TGCGCCAGCAGTCAAGAGGCTCAGGTTATCAATGAGCAGTTCTTC
J gene: TRBJ2-5; D gene: -; V gene: TRBV6-5; clone size: few; CDR3 protein: CASSYSGIETQYF; CDR3 DNA: TGTGCCAGCAGTTACTCGGGGATTGAGACCCAGTACTTC
J gene: TRBJ1-1; D gene: -; V gene: TRBV5-1; clone size: -; CDR3 protein: CASSLGQYAAVTEAFF; CDR3 DNA: TGCGCCAGCAGCCTCGGACAGTATGCTGCGGTGACTGAAGCTTTCTTT
J gene: TRBJ1-1; D gene: -; V gene: TRBV6-1; clone size: -; CDR3 protein: CASRHNTEAFF; CDR3 DNA: TGTGCCAGCAGGCATAACACTGAAGCTTTCTTT
J gene: TRBJ1-3; D gene: TRBD1; V gene: TRBV6-1; clone size: many; CDR3 protein: CASRGQGIGNTIYF; CDR3 DNA: TGTGCCAGCAGGGGACAGGGGATAGGAAACACCATATATTTT
J gene: TRBJ2-7; D gene: TRBD2; V gene: TRBV29-1; clone size: -; CDR3 protein: CSVEGLAGVLRNEQYF; CDR3 DNA: TGCAGCGTCGAGGGTCTAGCGGGAGTCCTCAGGAACGAGCAGTACTTC
J gene: TRBJ2-7; D gene: TRBD2; V gene: TRBV6-2/TRBV6-3; clone size: few; CDR3 protein: CASSYGTSGAFEQYF; CDR3 DNA: TGTGCCAGCAGTTACGGGACTAGCGGGGCTTTCGAGCAGTACTTC
J gene: TRBJ2-1; D gene: TRBD1; V gene: TRBV7-9; clone size: -; CDR3 protein: CASSLHGTGKYNEQFF; CDR3 DNA: TGTGCCAGCAGCTTACACGGGACAGGGAAGTACAATGAGCAGTTCTTC
J gene: TRBJ2-7; D gene: TRBD1; V gene: TRBV6-5; clone size: few; CDR3 protein: CASSYGGQAYEQYF; CDR3 DNA: TGTGCCAGCAGTTACGGTGGACAGGCCTACGAGCAGTACTTC
J gene: TRBJ1-1; D gene: -; V gene: TRBV27; clone size: many; CDR3 protein: CASSLTRRGTEAFF; CDR3 DNA: TGTGCCAGCAGTTTAACTAGGCGGGGAACTGAAGCTTTCTTT
J gene: TRBJ1-2; D gene: -; V gene: TRBV2; clone size: -; CDR3 protein: CASSEVGTSYGYTF; CDR3 DNA: TGTGCCAGCAGTGAAGTAGGGACAAGCTATGGCTACACCTTC
J gene: TRBJ2-7; D gene: TRBD2; V gene: TRBV20-1; clone size: -; CDR3 protein: CSARDPTGGPYEQYF; CDR3 DNA: TGCAGTGCTAGAGATCCAACGGGAGGGCCGTACGAGCAGTACTTC
J gene: TRBJ2-5; D gene: TRBD2; V gene: TRBV12-3/TRBV12-4; clone size: many; CDR3 protein: CASSFGLAGGRDETQYF; CDR3 DNA: TGTGCCAGCAGTTTTGGGCTAGCGGGAGGGCGAGACGAGACCCAGTACTTC
J gene: TRBJ2-5; D gene: TRBD1; V gene: TRBV7-9; clone size: -; CDR3 protein: CASSLQGDPGETQYF; CDR3 DNA: TGTGCCAGCAGCTTACAGGGGGATCCGGGAGAGACCCAGTACTTC
J gene: TRBJ2-7; D gene: -; V gene: TRBV4-2; clone size: few; CDR3 protein: CASSQAPGTRAEFSYEQYF; CDR3 DNA: TGTGCCAGCAGCCAAGCGCCGGGGACGAGGGCGGAATTCAGCTACGAGCAGTACTTC
J gene: TRBJ1-6; D gene: -; V gene: TRBV6-2/TRBV6-3; clone size: many; CDR3 protein: CASSFVSYNSPLHF; CDR3 DNA: TGTGCCAGCAGTTTCGTCTCCTATAATTCACCCCTCCACTTT
J gene: TRBJ2-3; D gene: -; V gene: TRBV12-3/TRBV12-4; clone size: many; CDR3 protein: CASSLAGITDTQYF; CDR3 DNA: TGTGCCAGCAGTTTAGCGGGGATCACAGATACGCAGTATTTT